One and the same sample provided the 9 T cell receptor beta chains below, sequenced in a study of cytomegalovirus exposure and HLA in healthy donors. 13 Jbeta primers and 60 Vbeta primers were used for the PCR. Here immunoSEQ multiplex PCR was the method, and the copy in TCRdb shows in-frame clones only, minus some. This sample contains about 58,000 clones. Sequenced input: PBMCs. These receptors were collected from a woman aged 18-29 years in good health and CMV-seronegative.

The J gene is TRBJ1-2, the V gene TRBV6-5, with D perhaps TRBD1 (6 bases). Germline-derived CDR1 and CDR2 are MNHEY and SVGAGI. V dropped 6 bases and J dropped 4 bases, with 15 bases sitting between them. The CDR3 has 14 amino acids. The CDR3 is CASRQQGGGYGYTF. In DNA form, the CDR3 reads TGTGCCAGCAGGCAACAGGGCGGGGGCTATGGCTACACCTTC.

The V call is TRBV28, the J call TRBJ1-2; D is perhaps TRBD1 (6 bases). The CDR3 contains 13 residues. Germline CDR1 MDHEN, CDR2 SYDVKM. The ends were cut back, 6 bases at V and 8 bases at J, with 16 bases in the middle. CDR3 nucleotide sequence: TGTGCCAGCAGGCCCCCAGGGGCGCTGGGCTACACCTTC. Its translation: CASRPPGALGYTF.

The chain links TRBV29-1 to TRBJ2-7; TRBD1 matches at 8 bases. Germline V gene lookup returns CDR1 SQVTM and CDR2 ANQGSEA. J was trimmed by 2 bases and V by 8 bases; bases with no gene match: 11. The CDR3 totals 14 residues. The CDR3 loop reads CSFLEQGATYEQYF. The CDR3 DNA reads TGCAGCTTCCTCGAGCAGGGGGCCACCTACGAGCAGTACTTC.

The chain recombines TRBV19 with TRBJ2-7; a possible D gene is TRBD2 (6 bases). CDR1 and CDR2 (germline): LNHDA, SQIVND (reference sequence). Trimming took 4 bases from V and 3 from J, leaving 13 bases between them. The CDR3 extends over 14 amino acids. DNA of the CDR3: TGTGCCAGTAGTACACACACGGGAGTCTACGAGCAGTACTTC. Its protein product is CASSTHTGVYEQYF.

V usage is TRBV18 and J usage is TRBJ1-1; D perhaps matches TRBD1 (5 bases). The V end lost 2 bases, the J end lost 10 bases, and 20 bases lay between the germline ends. CDR3 length equals 15 residues. The germline CDR1 and CDR2 sequences are KGHSH and LQKENI. The CDR3 DNA follows: TGTGCCAGCTCACCAAGGGACCGGGAGGGCTCGGTAGCTTTCTTT. It codes for CASSPRDREGSVAFF.

The genes are TRBV7-2 and TRBJ1-2; D possibly corresponds to TRBD1 (6 bases). The germline V and J ends were trimmed by 2 bases and 8 bases, with 24 bases remaining between them. The germline V gene encodes CDR1 SGHTA and CDR2 FQGNSA. CDR3 size: 17 residues. The CDR3 DNA follows: TGTGCCAGCAGCTTACAACCCGGGGGGGCGCAAATTATAGGCTACACCTTC. Translating it yields CASSLQPGGAQIIGYTF.

A word on this clone: Other DNA sequences in this sample translate to the same CDR3. This sequence joins TRBV5-1 and TRBJ2-5, with D possibly being TRBD1 (7 bases). This CDR3 has 14 amino acids. Trimming took 0 bases from V and 4 from J, leaving 10 bases between them. Germline V gives CDR1 SGHRS, CDR2 YFSETQ. The CDR3 sequence: CASSLDRGGETQYF. CDR3 nucleotide sequence: TGCGCCAGCAGCTTGGACAGGGGAGGAGAGACCCAGTACTTC.

This chain joins TRBV15 and TRBJ1-1; tentatively, D is TRBD1 (5 bases). The CDR3 extends over 16 amino acids. The germline gives CDR1 LNHNV, CDR2 YYDKDF (reference sequence). Trimming took off 0 bases at V and 4 bases at J, with 15 bases between the two ends. CDR3: CATSREGPGQGTEAFF. DNA for the CDR3: TGTGCCACCAGCAGAGAAGGGCCCGGCCAGGGCACTGAAGCTTTCTTT.

The chain uses TRBV18 and TRBJ2-1, with D tentatively TRBD1 (6 bases). V shed 3 bases and J shed 8 bases, with 14 bases lying between them. Germline V gene data show CDR1 as KGHSH and CDR2 as LQKENI. The CDR3 sequence is 14 residues long. The CDR3 protein is CASSPQGIVDEQFF. As DNA, the CDR3 is TGTGCCAGCTCACCGCAGGGGATCGTGGATGAGCAGTTCTTC.